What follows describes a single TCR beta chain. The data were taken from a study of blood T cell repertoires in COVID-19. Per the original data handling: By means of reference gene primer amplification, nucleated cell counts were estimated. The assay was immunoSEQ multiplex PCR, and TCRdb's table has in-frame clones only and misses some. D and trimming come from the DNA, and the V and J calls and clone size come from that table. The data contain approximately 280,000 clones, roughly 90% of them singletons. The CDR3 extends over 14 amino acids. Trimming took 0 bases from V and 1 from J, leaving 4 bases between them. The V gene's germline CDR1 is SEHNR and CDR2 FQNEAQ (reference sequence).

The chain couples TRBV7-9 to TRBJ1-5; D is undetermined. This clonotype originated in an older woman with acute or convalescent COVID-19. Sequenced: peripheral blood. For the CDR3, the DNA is TGTGCCAGCAGCTTAGCCCCGAGCAATCAGCCCCAGCATTTT. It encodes CASSLAPSNQPQHF.